This record covers a single T cell receptor beta chain. This sample was taken from a study of PD-1 blockade in classical Hodgkin lymphoma. Profiling relied on immunoSEQ multiplex PCR, and the TCRdb table lists in-frame clones only, not all of them. The profile shows about 28,000 clones, about four fifths of them singletons. Documented time point: cycle 4 day 1 (C4D1), after less than 7 weeks of nivolumab. All trial patients relapsed after autologous stem cell transplantation. The CDR3 length is 14 residues. The germline V gene encodes CDR1 MNHNY and CDR2 SVGAGI (reference sequence). Trimming took 2 bases from V and 0 from J, leaving 5 bases between them.

The sample was peripheral blood mononuclear cells (PBMCs), taken before the fourth cycle of nivolumab. The clonotype originates from a human donor with classical Hodgkin lymphoma. The gene calls are TRBV6-6 and TRBJ1-3, with no clear D. This CDR3 is CASSYGSSGNTIYF. The CDR3 DNA reads as TGTGCCAGCAGTTACGGATCCTCTGGAAACACCATATATTTT.